Each of the 32 T cell receptor beta chains below was sequenced from the same sample in a study of T cell responses to AZD1222 COVID-19 vaccine. Only in-frame clones appear in the TCRdb table, and some are missing; sequencing was by immunoSEQ multiplex PCR. The table has over 100,000 clones, 80% to 90% seen once. The sequenced sample was peripheral blood, obtained 28 days after the second AZD1222 dose. The receptors here all came from an adult who received the AZD1222 COVID-19 vaccine.

The chain joins TRBV5-1 to TRBJ2-6; tentative D call: TRBD2 (5 bases). Germline CDR1 and CDR2: SGHRS and YFSETQ. This CDR3 comprises 15 residues. Trimming cost V 4 bases and J 1 base, with 9 bases left between them. The CDR3 bases are TGCGCCAGCAGCCGGGATCTGTCTGGGGCCAACGTCCTGACTTTC. Translated: CASSRDLSGANVLTF. The variable domain in full, with the rest retrieved from reference TRBV5-1 and TRBJ2-6, is KAGVTQTPRYLIKTRGQQVTLSCSPISGHRSVSWYQQTPGQGLQFLFEYFSETQRNKGNFPGRFSGRQFSNSRSEMNVSTLELGDSALYLCASSRDLSGANVLTFGAGSRLTVL.

This rearrangement joins TRBV15 to TRBJ1-4; D gene ambiguous. CDR3 length equals 16 residues. V lost 0 bases, J lost 4 bases, and 12 bases lay in between. Germline V gene sequence: CDR1 LNHNV, CDR2 YYDKDF (reference sequence). The CDR3 loop reads CATSREGGKGNEKLFF. DNA of the CDR3: TGTGCCACCAGCAGAGAAGGAGGGAAGGGTAATGAAAAACTGTTTTTT.

The chain links TRBV29-1 to TRBJ2-1; D perhaps matches TRBD1 (6 bases). The CDR3 covers 12 residues. Germline V lookup: CDR1 SQVTM, CDR2 ANQGSEA. Between the trimmed V and J ends, which lost 6 bases and 9 bases, there was a span of 15 bases. DNA for the CDR3: TGCAGCGTCCCGGGACAAGCTTCTGAGCAGTTCTTC. It encodes CSVPGQASEQFF.

This clone is a singleton in its sample. The chain combines TRBV5-1 with TRBJ2-3; TRBD2 agrees at 8 bases. In germline, CDR1 is SGHRS, CDR2 YFSETQ. J lost 7 bases, V lost 0 bases, and 7 bases had no gene match. The CDR3 has 15 residues. CDR3 DNA sequence: TGCGCCAGCAGCTTGGACGCCAGCGGGAGCTATACGCAGTATTTT. This translates into CASSLDASGSYTQYF.

The rearrangement uses TRBV18 and TRBJ2-4; no firm D call. CDR3 size: 15 residues. Trimming took 2 bases from V and 0 from J, leaving 8 bases between them. CDR1 is KGHSH and CDR2 is LQKENI in the germline V gene. CDR3 protein: CASSPVGSAKNIQYF. The CDR3 bases are TGTGCCAGCTCACCAGTCGGGTCAGCCAAAAACATTCAGTACTTC.

This chain joins TRBV4-3 and TRBJ1-1; TRBD1 matches at 8 bases. The length of the CDR3 is 16 residues. V lost 2 bases to trimming and J lost 7 bases; unmatched junction nucleotides: 12. CDR1 is LGHNA and CDR2 is YSLEER in the germline V gene. CDR3 coding DNA: TGCGCCAGCAGCCAACTTAAAGCAGGGGGCGAGGTTGAAGCTTTCTTT. It yields the protein CASSQLKAGGEVEAFF.

A word on this clone: Because the CDR3 is missing its conserved closing phenylalanine or tryptophan, this is likely a read error. V and J are TRBV5-1 and TRBJ1-6, with a possible D match to TRBD1 (5 bases). The germline V and J ends were trimmed by 4 bases and 9 bases, with 17 bases remaining between them. Germline assignment: CDR1 SGHRS and CDR2 YFSETQ. CDR3 length: 15 amino acids. CDR3 sequence (DNA): TGCGCCAGCAGCACAAACAGGCTAATGGGTTCACCCCTCCACCTT. Residues: CASSTNRLMGSPLHL.

This clone appeared once. This chain uses TRBV12-3 or TRBV12-4 with TRBJ2-7; TRBD1 is a possible D gene (5 bases). V was clipped by 2 bases and J by 6 bases, with 11 bases between them. This CDR3 has 13 amino acids. The CDR3 coding sequence is TGTGCCAGCAGTTTACAGGGCACCGTCGAGCAGTACTTC. This translates into CASSLQGTVEQYF.

The chain is built from TRBV19 and TRBJ1-5; D not resolved. V was pared by 5 bases and J by 6 bases, with 14 bases between. Per germline, CDR1 LNHDA and CDR2 SQIVND (reference sequence). CDR3 length: 14 amino acids. The CDR3 loop is CASSEGLPGQPQHF. CDR3 coding DNA: TGTGCCAGTAGTGAGGGATTACCGGGTCAGCCCCAGCATTTT.

The CDR3 nucleotides are TGTGCCAGCAGCTTAACTAGCGGGAGTTCCACAGATACGCAGTATTTT. It is translated as CASSLTSGSSTDTQYF. The V call is TRBV7-9, the J call TRBJ2-3; 11 nucleotides match TRBD2. Germline V gene data show CDR1 as SEHNR and CDR2 as FQNEAQ (reference sequence). CDR3 length: 16 amino acids. V lost 2 bases to trimming and J lost 2 bases; unmatched junction nucleotides: 3. Together with reference TRBV7-9 and TRBJ2-3, the CDR3 gives the full variable domain: DTGVSQNPRHKITKRGQNVTFRCDPISEHNRLYWYRQTLGQGPEFLTYFQNEAQLEKSRLLSDRFSAERPKGSFSTLEIQRTEQGDSAMYLCASSLTSGSSTDTQYFGPGTRLTVL.

Regarding this clone: Other nucleotide sequences in the sample specify the same CDR3. The chain employs TRBV4-2 and TRBJ2-1, with 8 positions matching TRBD2. Germline CDR1 LGHNA, CDR2 YNFKEQ. J lost 4 bases, V lost 0 bases, and 5 bases had no gene match. The CDR3 totals 16 residues. The DNA of the CDR3 is TGTGCCAGCAGCCAAGAGGCGGGGGGCCCGTACAATGAGCAGTTCTTC. Translation: CASSQEAGGPYNEQFF.

The J gene is TRBJ1-2, the V gene TRBV7-2; a weak D match, TRBD1 (6 bases). Germline V gene data show CDR1 as SGHTA and CDR2 as FQGNSA. Trimming removed 2 bases at V and 9 bases at J, with 13 bases between. The CDR3 extends over 13 amino acids. CDR3 DNA sequence: TGTGCCAGCAGCTTATCACGGGGGCGGAGCTACACCTTC. As protein: CASSLSRGRSYTF.

This chain links TRBV4-1 with TRBJ1-4, with 8 nucleotides matching TRBD1. CDR3 length equals 14 residues. Per germline, CDR1 MGHRA and CDR2 YSYEKL. Losses at the gene ends were 0 bases for V and 7 bases for J; bases not matched to a gene: 1. CDR3 coding DNA: TGCGCCAGCAGCCAAGAGGACAGGGTTGAAAAACTGTTTTTT. It yields the protein CASSQEDRVEKLFF.

The chain recombines TRBV19 with TRBJ1-1; D uncertain. The V end lost 8 bases, the J end lost 1 base, and 14 bases lay between the germline ends. The germline V gene encodes CDR1 LNHDA and CDR2 SQIVND (reference sequence). The CDR3 consists of 14 residues. This CDR3 reads CASPLSEKNTEAFF. CDR3 nucleotides: TGTGCCAGTCCCCTCAGCGAAAAGAACACTGAAGCTTTCTTT. The full variable domain, its missing parts supplied by reference TRBV19 and TRBJ1-1, is DGGITQSPKYLFRKEGQNVTLSCEQNLNHDAMYWYRQDPGQGLRLIYYSQIVNDFQKGDIAEGYSVSREKKESFPLTVTSAQKNPTAFYLCASPLSEKNTEAFFGQGTRLTVV.

The chain recombines TRBV5-4 with TRBJ2-1, with D perhaps given as TRBD1 or TRBD2 (5 bases each). V lost 1 base to trimming and J lost 9 bases, with 20 bases between them. CDR1 SGHNT and CDR2 YYREEE come from the germline V gene (reference sequence). The CDR3 loop spans 16 amino acids. The CDR3 DNA is TGTGCCAGCAGCTTGCGTAGAGTTAGCACGGGGCTTGAGCAGTTCTTC. Translation: CASSLRRVSTGLEQFF. Full variable domain (remainder filled in from reference TRBV5-4 and TRBJ2-1): ETGVTQSPTHLIKTRGQQVTLRCSSQSGHNTVSWYQQALGQGPQFIFQYYREEENGRGNFPPRFSGLQFPNYSSELNVNALELDDSALYLCASSLRRVSTGLEQFFGPGTRLTVL.

V usage is TRBV12-5 and J usage is TRBJ1-2, with D possibly being TRBD1 (6 bases). CDR1 LGHNT and CDR2 FRNRAP come from the germline V gene. The length of the CDR3 is 16 residues. Between the trimmed V and J ends, which lost 0 bases and 4 bases, there was a span of 15 bases. This chain's CDR3 is CASGLVGPGQIYGYTF. Written as DNA, the CDR3 is TGTGCTAGTGGTTTGGTTGGACCAGGACAGATCTATGGCTACACCTTC. Using reference TRBV12-5 and TRBJ1-2 for the parts outside the CDR3, the full variable domain is DARVTQTPRHKVTEMGQEVTMRCQPILGHNTVFWYRQTMMQGLELLAYFRNRAPLDDSGMPKDRFSAEMPDATLATLKIQPSEPRDSAVYFCASGLVGPGQIYGYTFGSGTRLTVV.

The chain is built from TRBV4-3 and TRBJ1-4, with 7 positions matching TRBD1. The V gene's germline CDR1 is LGHNA and CDR2 YSLEER. Trimming removed 2 bases from V and 6 bases from J; junction bases left unmatched: 9. This CDR3 contains 16 residues. The CDR3, as DNA: TGCGCCAGCAGCCAACAGAGGGGCAGGGGGTATGAAAAACTGTTTTTT. Its translation: CASSQQRGRGYEKLFF.

This rearrangement joins TRBV7-9 to TRBJ1-4; D ambiguous. Germline CDR1 and CDR2: SEHNR and FQNEAQ (reference sequence). V lost 3 bases and J 7 bases, leaving 12 bases between the germline ends. CDR3 size: 14 residues. The CDR3 is CASSFLHSFEKLFF. The CDR3 DNA reads as TGTGCCAGCAGCTTTTTGCATTCTTTTGAAAAACTGTTTTTT.

V is TRBV5-1 and J is TRBJ2-3, with 7 bases that match TRBD1. Germline V gives CDR1 SGHRS, CDR2 YFSETQ. V was pared by 1 base and J by 1 base, with 3 bases of the junction left unmatched. The CDR3 runs 15 residues. In DNA form, the CDR3 reads TGCGCCAGCAGCTTGAGGGGGCTTGGCACAGATACGCAGTATTTT. Translating gives CASSLRGLGTDTQYF.

V and J are TRBV28 and TRBJ1-2; D might be TRBD1 (6 bases). With 6 bases removed from V and 4 bases from J, the gap between germline ends came to 18 bases. The length of the CDR3 is 15 residues. The germline CDR1 and CDR2 sequences are MDHEN and SYDVKM. CDR3 loop: CASRLGGGTSYGYTF. The DNA for the CDR3 is TGTGCCAGCAGATTAGGGGGGGGCACTAGCTATGGCTACACCTTC.

The sample holds a few counts of this clone. This chain links TRBV5-5 with TRBJ1-1, with D unresolved. Germline V gives CDR1 SGHKS, CDR2 YYEKEE (reference sequence). The CDR3 runs 13 residues. V lost 0 bases and J lost 4, with 7 bases in between. CDR3 sequence (DNA): TGTGCCAGCAGCTTGGATAGGGTCACTGAAGCTTTCTTT. This gives the protein CASSLDRVTEAFF.

CDR3 loop: CSVELGRGGYTF. Written as DNA, the CDR3 is TGCAGCGTTGAATTAGGGAGAGGTGGCTACACCTTC. The V call is TRBV29-1, the J call TRBJ1-2; no clear D. Trimming cost V 2 bases and J 7 bases, with 11 bases left between them. The CDR3 sequence is 12 residues long. Germline loops: CDR1 SQVTM, CDR2 ANQGSEA.

The chain is built from TRBV6-5 and TRBJ2-1; TRBD2 is a possible D gene (6 bases). V was pared by 6 bases and J by 8 bases, with 14 bases between. In germline, CDR1 is MNHEY, CDR2 SVGAGI. The CDR3 totals 13 residues. The CDR3 nucleotides are TGTGCCAGCAGGCAAAAGGGAGGCGATGAGCAGTTCTTC. Its translation is CASRQKGGDEQFF.

This clone has only a few counts. The V and J genes are TRBV29-1 and TRBJ2-1, with a weak D call TRBD1 (6 bases). Germline CDR1 SQVTM, CDR2 ANQGSEA. Trimming pared 0 bases from V and 7 bases from J, leaving 16 bases between. The CDR3 extends over 15 amino acids. CDR3 coding DNA: TGCAGCGTTGAAGAGGGGCGGACAGCGAGTAATGAGCAGTTCTTC. It translates to CSVEEGRTASNEQFF.

The chain is built from TRBV5-6 and TRBJ1-3; no firm D call. The V end was cut by 0 bases, the J end by 1 base, with 14 bases between. In germline, CDR1 is SGHDT, CDR2 YYEEEE. This CDR3 spans 17 amino acids. The CDR3: CASSLGETRLSGNTIYF. The CDR3 nucleotides are TGTGCCAGCAGCTTGGGGGAAACCCGTCTGTCTGGAAACACCATATATTTT. Together with reference TRBV5-6 and TRBJ1-3, the CDR3 gives the full variable domain: DAGVTQSPTHLIKTRGQQVTLRCSPKSGHDTVSWYQQALGQGPQFIFQYYEEEERQRGNFPDRFSGHQFPNYSSELNVNALLLGDSALYLCASSLGETRLSGNTIYFGEGSWLTVV.

The rearrangement links TRBV19 to TRBJ1-2; weak D call: TRBD1 (6 bases). The ends were cut back, 0 bases at V and 8 bases at J, with 19 bases in the middle. This CDR3 has 16 amino acids. The germline V gene encodes CDR1 LNHDA and CDR2 SQIVND (reference sequence). DNA for the CDR3: TGTGCCAGTAGTATAGAACCCCTAAGCGGGGGGCTAGGCTACACCTTC. This sequence encodes CASSIEPLSGGLGYTF. Full variable domain (rest looked up from reference TRBV19 and TRBJ1-2): DGGITQSPKYLFRKEGQNVTLSCEQNLNHDAMYWYRQDPGQGLRLIYYSQIVNDFQKGDIAEGYSVSREKKESFPLTVTSAQKNPTAFYLCASSIEPLSGGLGYTFGSGTRLTVV.

The V and J genes are TRBV9 and TRBJ2-5, with 10 positions matching TRBD2. V dropped 0 bases and J dropped 5; count of bases not matched to a gene: 10. Germline V CDR1 and CDR2: SGDLS, YYNGEE. The CDR3 runs 17 residues. Here the CDR3 reads CASSVARGLAGEETQYF. In nucleotides, the CDR3 is TGTGCCAGCAGCGTAGCTCGTGGGCTAGCGGGAGAGGAGACCCAGTACTTC.

The chain carries TRBV3-1 (or the pseudogene TRBV3-2) and TRBJ2-3; 9 positions match TRBD2. The CDR3 covers 16 residues. Germline V CDR1 and CDR2: LGHDT, YNNKEL (reference sequence). The ends lost 0 bases at V and 4 bases at J; junction bases unmatched: 5. Here the CDR3 reads CASSQDKGLASDTQYF. The CDR3 DNA sequence: TGTGCCAGCAGCCAAGATAAGGGACTAGCTTCAGATACGCAGTATTTT.

In this sample, this clone turned up once. The gene calls are TRBV6-4 and TRBJ2-5; TRBD1 agrees at 10 bases. After removal of 7 bases from V and 5 bases from J, the junction contained 10 bases not matched to a gene. Germline V CDR1 and CDR2: MRHNA, SNTAGT. CDR3 size: 15 residues. This CDR3 reads CASIPRDRGEETQYF. Here the CDR3 DNA reads TGTGCCAGCATCCCTCGGGACAGGGGTGAGGAGACCCAGTACTTC.

The rearrangement joins TRBV7-2 to TRBJ2-1, with 8 bases matching TRBD1. Germline V CDR1 and CDR2: SGHTA, FQGNSA. Losses at the gene ends were 5 bases for V and 5 bases for J; bases not matched to a gene: 11. CDR3 length: 16 amino acids. The CDR3 protein is CASSRRGRGGNNEQFF. The CDR3 coding sequence is TGTGCCAGCAGCCGCAGGGGGCGCGGCGGGAACAATGAGCAGTTCTTC. The full variable domain, its missing parts supplied by reference TRBV7-2 and TRBJ2-1, is GAGVSQSPSNKVTEKGKDVELRCDPISGHTALYWYRQSLGQGLEFLIYFQGNSAPDKSGLPSDRFSAERTGGSVSTLTIQRTQQEDSAVYLCASSRRGRGGNNEQFFGPGTRLTVL.

The chain joins TRBV7-9 to TRBJ1-5; tentative D call: TRBD1 (5 bases). The CDR3 totals 16 residues. In germline, CDR1 is SEHNR, CDR2 FQNEAQ (reference sequence). V lost 5 bases, J lost 0 bases, and 14 bases lay in between. The CDR3 DNA sequence: TGTGCCAGCAGCCCACCCGCCGGGACTAGCAATCAGCCCCAGCATTTT. Its translation is CASSPPAGTSNQPQHF.

The gene calls are TRBV4-1 and TRBJ2-5; D possibly corresponds to TRBD2 (6 bases). Germline V gives CDR1 MGHRA, CDR2 YSYEKL. The CDR3 loop spans 12 amino acids. Trimming removed 7 bases at V and 7 bases at J, with 13 bases between. The CDR3 protein is CASNSGWGTQYF. The CDR3 nucleotides are TGCGCCAGCAATAGCGGCTGGGGGACCCAGTACTTC.